These T cell receptor beta chains were read from a single sample in a study of cytomegalovirus exposure and HLA in healthy donors. Here immunoSEQ multiplex PCR was the method, and the copy in TCRdb shows in-frame clones only, minus some. The data hold around 220,000 clones, with more than 60% observed a single time. The sample taken for sequencing was PBMCs. These receptor sequences come from a man in his forties in good health and CMV-seronegative. Each CDR3 is given with its conserved first and last residue. The D gene is left open where the match is weak. A row's size may be missing; if present it is once, few, many or a size class.

abundance: .
j_gene: TRBJ2-3
d_gene: .
v_gene: TRBV6-5
CDR3nt: TGTGCCAGCAGAGCGTACACAGATACGCAGTATTTT
CDR3aa: CASRAYTDTQYF

abundance: .
j_gene: TRBJ2-7
d_gene: .
v_gene: TRBV19
CDR3nt: TGTGCCAGTAGTACGAGTTCGGGGAACGGAGGATCCTACGAGCAGTACTTC
CDR3aa: CASSTSSGNGGSYEQYF

abundance: .
j_gene: TRBJ2-7
d_gene: TRBD2
v_gene: TRBV4-1
CDR3nt: TGCGCCAGCAGCCTCCACCTAGCGGGAGCCTACGAGCAGTACTTC
CDR3aa: CASSLHLAGAYEQYF

abundance: .
j_gene: TRBJ2-1
d_gene: .
v_gene: TRBV4-1
CDR3nt: TGCGCCAGCAGCCAACCCGGACGGAGGGGCTACAATGAGCAGTTCTTC
CDR3aa: CASSQPGRRGYNEQFF

abundance: .
j_gene: TRBJ2-3
d_gene: TRBD2
v_gene: TRBV6-6
CDR3nt: TGTGCCAGCAGTACCCCTCTAGCGGGGGGCACAGATACGCAGTATTTT
CDR3aa: CASSTPLAGGTDTQYF

abundance: .
j_gene: TRBJ2-7
d_gene: .
v_gene: TRBV13
CDR3nt: TGTGCCAGCAGCTTAGGACTATACGAGCAGTACTTC
CDR3aa: CASSLGLYEQYF

abundance: .
j_gene: TRBJ2-1
d_gene: TRBD2
v_gene: TRBV10-3
CDR3nt: TGTGCCATCAGTGAGGCGGGACTAACAGACTTTGAGCAGTTCTTC
CDR3aa: CAISEAGLTDFEQFF

abundance: .
j_gene: TRBJ1-5
d_gene: TRBD1
v_gene: TRBV9
CDR3nt: TGTGCCAGCAGCCTTGGACAGGGAAGGCCCCAGCATTTT
CDR3aa: CASSLGQGRPQHF

abundance: .
j_gene: TRBJ2-5
d_gene: .
v_gene: TRBV11-2
CDR3nt: TGTGCCAGCAGCTTAGATCGGAGTGAGGTAGAGACCCAGTACTTC
CDR3aa: CASSLDRSEVETQYF

abundance: .
j_gene: TRBJ2-1
d_gene: TRBD2
v_gene: TRBV5-4
CDR3nt: TGTGCCAGCAGGACCGGGGGGGAGGACAATGAGCAGTTCTTC
CDR3aa: CASRTGGEDNEQFF

abundance: few
j_gene: TRBJ2-2
d_gene: .
v_gene: TRBV7-2
CDR3nt: TGTGCCAGCAGCGTTATGGGCGGGGCCCCGAACACCGGGGAGCTGTTTTTT
CDR3aa: CASSVMGGAPNTGELFF

abundance: .
j_gene: TRBJ2-1
d_gene: TRBD1
v_gene: TRBV7-3
CDR3nt: TGTGCCAGCAGCCCGACAGGGGGTGAGCAGTTCTTC
CDR3aa: CASSPTGGEQFF

abundance: .
j_gene: TRBJ2-7
d_gene: .
v_gene: TRBV28
CDR3nt: TGTGCCAGCCGGGGGGCGGGAACCTACGAGCAGTACTTC
CDR3aa: CASRGAGTYEQYF

abundance: .
j_gene: TRBJ2-5
d_gene: TRBD2
v_gene: TRBV5-4
CDR3nt: TGTGCCAGCAGCCCGACTAGCGGAAGACAAGAGACCCAGTACTTC
CDR3aa: CASSPTSGRQETQYF

abundance: .
j_gene: TRBJ2-7
d_gene: .
v_gene: TRBV5-5
CDR3nt: TGTGCCAGCAGCTTCCGTCGACAGGTCTCCTACGAGCAGTACTTC
CDR3aa: CASSFRRQVSYEQYF

abundance: .
j_gene: TRBJ2-3
d_gene: TRBD2
v_gene: TRBV9
CDR3nt: TGTGCCAGCAGCGTAGGGGCGGGGGGCCATGATACGCAGTATTTT
CDR3aa: CASSVGAGGHDTQYF

abundance: .
j_gene: TRBJ1-5
d_gene: TRBD1
v_gene: TRBV28
CDR3nt: TGTGCCAGCAGTTCCCCGGACAGGGCAAGCAATCAGCCCCAGCATTTT
CDR3aa: CASSSPDRASNQPQHF

abundance: .
j_gene: TRBJ2-5
d_gene: TRBD2
v_gene: TRBV7-2
CDR3nt: TGTGCCAGCAGCTTAGGCGTGTCCGGGGGGGGTCAAGAGACCCAGTACTTC
CDR3aa: CASSLGVSGGGQETQYF

abundance: once
j_gene: TRBJ1-2
d_gene: .
v_gene: TRBV10-3
CDR3nt: TGTGCCATCAGTGGGGACTCAAGGTATGGCTACACCTTC
CDR3aa: CAISGDSRYGYTF